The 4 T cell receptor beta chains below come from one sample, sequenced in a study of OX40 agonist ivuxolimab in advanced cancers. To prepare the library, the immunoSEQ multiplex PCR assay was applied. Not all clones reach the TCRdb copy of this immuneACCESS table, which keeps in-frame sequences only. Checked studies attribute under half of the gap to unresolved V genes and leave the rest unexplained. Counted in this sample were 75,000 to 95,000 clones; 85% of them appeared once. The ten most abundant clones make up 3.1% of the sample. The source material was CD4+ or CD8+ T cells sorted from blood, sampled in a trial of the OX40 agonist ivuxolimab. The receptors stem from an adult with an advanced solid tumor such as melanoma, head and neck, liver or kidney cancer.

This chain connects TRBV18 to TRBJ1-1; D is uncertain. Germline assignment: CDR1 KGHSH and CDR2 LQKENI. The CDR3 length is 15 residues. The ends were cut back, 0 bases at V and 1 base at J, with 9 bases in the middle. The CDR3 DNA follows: TGTGCCAGCTCACCACCGTTTGGAGGGAACACTGAAGCTTTCTTT. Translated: CASSPPFGGNTEAFF.

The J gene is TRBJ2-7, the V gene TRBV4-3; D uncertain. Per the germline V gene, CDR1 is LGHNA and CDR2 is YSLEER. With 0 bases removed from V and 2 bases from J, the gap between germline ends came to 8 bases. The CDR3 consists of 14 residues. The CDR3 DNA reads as TGCGCCAGCAGCCAAGATACACGTACCTACGAGCAGTACTTC. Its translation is CASSQDTRTYEQYF.

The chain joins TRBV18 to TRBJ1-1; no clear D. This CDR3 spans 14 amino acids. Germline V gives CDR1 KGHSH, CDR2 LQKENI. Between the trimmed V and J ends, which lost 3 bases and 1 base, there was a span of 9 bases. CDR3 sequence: CASSPSDTNTEAFF. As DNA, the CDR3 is TGTGCCAGCTCACCCTCCGACACGAACACTGAAGCTTTCTTT.

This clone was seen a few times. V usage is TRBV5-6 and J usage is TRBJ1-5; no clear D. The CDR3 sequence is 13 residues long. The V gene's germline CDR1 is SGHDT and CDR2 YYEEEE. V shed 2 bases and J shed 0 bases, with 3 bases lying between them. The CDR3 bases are TGTGCCAGCAGCTTCAATAGCAATCAGCCCCAGCATTTT. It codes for CASSFNSNQPQHF.